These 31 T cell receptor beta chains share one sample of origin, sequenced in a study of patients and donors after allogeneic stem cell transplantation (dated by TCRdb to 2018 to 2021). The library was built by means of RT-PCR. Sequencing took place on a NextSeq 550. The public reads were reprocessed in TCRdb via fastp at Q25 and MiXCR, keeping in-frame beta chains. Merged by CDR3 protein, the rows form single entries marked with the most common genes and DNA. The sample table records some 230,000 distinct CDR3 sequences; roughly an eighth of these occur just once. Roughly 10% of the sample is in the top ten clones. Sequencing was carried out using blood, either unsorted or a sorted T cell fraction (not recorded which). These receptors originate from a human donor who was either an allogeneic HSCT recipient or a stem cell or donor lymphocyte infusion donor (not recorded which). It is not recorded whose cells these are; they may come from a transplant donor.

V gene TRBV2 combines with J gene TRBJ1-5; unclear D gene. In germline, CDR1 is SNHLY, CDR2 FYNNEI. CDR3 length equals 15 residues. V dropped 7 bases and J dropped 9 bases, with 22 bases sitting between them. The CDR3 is CASKGETSDGPPQHF. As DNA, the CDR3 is TGTGCCAGCAAAGGAGAGACGTCGGACGGTCCGCCCCAGCATTTT.

DNA for the CDR3: TGTGCCAGCAGCTTCGAGACAGGGGTAGCAGATACGCAGTATTTT. As protein: CASSFETGVADTQYF. The V gene is TRBV5-6, the J gene TRBJ2-3, with 8 bases that match TRBD1. The CDR3 runs to 15 residues. The germline CDR1 and CDR2 sequences are SGHDT and YYEEEE. With 2 bases clipped from V and 4 bases from J, the junction kept 6 bases outside the gene matches. The variable domain in full, completed from reference TRBV5-6 and TRBJ2-3, reads DAGVTQSPTHLIKTRGQQVTLRCSPKSGHDTVSWYQQALGQGPQFIFQYYEEEERQRGNFPDRFSGHQFPNYSSELNVNALLLGDSALYLCASSFETGVADTQYFGPGTRLTVL.

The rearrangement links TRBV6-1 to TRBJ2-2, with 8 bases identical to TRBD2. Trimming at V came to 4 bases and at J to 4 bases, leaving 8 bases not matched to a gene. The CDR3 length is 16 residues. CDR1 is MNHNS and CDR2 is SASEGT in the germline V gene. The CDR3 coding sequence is TGTGCCAGCAGTGTCGTCGGGAGGGCGGCCACCGGGGAGCTGTTTTTT. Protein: CASSVVGRAATGELFF.

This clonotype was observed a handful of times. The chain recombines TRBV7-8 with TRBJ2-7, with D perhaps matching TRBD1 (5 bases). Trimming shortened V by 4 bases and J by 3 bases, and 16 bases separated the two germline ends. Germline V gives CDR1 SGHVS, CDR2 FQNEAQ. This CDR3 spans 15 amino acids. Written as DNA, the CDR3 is TGTGCCAGCAGCTCCTACTCACTCGACAGCTACGAGCAGTACTTC. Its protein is CASSSYSLDSYEQYF.

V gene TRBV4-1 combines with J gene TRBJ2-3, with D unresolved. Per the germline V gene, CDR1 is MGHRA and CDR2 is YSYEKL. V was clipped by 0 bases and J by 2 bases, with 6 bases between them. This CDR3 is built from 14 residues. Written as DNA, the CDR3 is TGCGCCAGCAGCCAAGATGACGTCACAGATACGCAGTATTTT. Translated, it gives CASSQDDVTDTQYF.

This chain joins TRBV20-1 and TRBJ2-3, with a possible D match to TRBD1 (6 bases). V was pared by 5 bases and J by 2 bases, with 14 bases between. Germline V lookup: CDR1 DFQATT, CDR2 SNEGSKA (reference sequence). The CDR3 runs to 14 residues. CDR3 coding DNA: TGCAGTGCTTACGAACAGGGATACACAGATACGCAGTATTTT. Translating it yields CSAYEQGYTDTQYF.

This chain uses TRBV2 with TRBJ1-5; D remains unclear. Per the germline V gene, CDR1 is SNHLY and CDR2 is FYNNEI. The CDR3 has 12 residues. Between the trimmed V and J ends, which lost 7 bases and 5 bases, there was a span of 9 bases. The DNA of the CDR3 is TGTGCCAGCAACCGGGTGGATCAGCCCCAGCATTTT. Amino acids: CASNRVDQPQHF.

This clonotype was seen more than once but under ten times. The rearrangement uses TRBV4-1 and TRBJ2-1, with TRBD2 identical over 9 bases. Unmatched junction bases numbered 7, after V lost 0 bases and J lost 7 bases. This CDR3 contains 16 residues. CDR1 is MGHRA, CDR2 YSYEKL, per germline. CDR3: CASSQDRGGAVNEQFF. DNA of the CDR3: TGCGCCAGCAGCCAAGACCGCGGGGGGGCAGTTAATGAGCAGTTCTTC.

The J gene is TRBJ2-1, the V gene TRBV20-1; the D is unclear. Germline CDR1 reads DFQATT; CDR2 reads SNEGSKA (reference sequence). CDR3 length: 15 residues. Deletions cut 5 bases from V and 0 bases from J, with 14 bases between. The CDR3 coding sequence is TGCAGTGCTGATACGGGTAGGCGCTCCTACAATGAGCAGTTCTTC. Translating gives CSADTGRRSYNEQFF.

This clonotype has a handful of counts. Written as DNA, the CDR3 is TGCAGTGCTAGAGATCGCGAAACTAATGAAAAACTGTTTTTT. Its protein product is CSARDRETNEKLFF. This rearrangement joins TRBV20-1 to TRBJ1-4, with D uncertain. The ends were cut back, 0 bases at V and 1 base at J, with 6 bases in the middle. This CDR3 spans 14 amino acids. CDR1 is DFQATT and CDR2 is SNEGSKA in the germline V gene (reference sequence).

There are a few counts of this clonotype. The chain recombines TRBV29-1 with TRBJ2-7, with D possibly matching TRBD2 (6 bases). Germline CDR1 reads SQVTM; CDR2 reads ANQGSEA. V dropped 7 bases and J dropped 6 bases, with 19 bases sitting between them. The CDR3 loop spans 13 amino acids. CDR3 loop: CSARGQGGGEQYF. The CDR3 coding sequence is TGCAGCGCCCGAGGCCAGGGAGGCGGCGAGCAGTACTTC.

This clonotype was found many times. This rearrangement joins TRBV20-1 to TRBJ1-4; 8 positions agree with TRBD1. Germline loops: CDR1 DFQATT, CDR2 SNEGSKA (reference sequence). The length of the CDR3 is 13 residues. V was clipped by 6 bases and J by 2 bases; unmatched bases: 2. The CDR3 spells CSARTGTNEKLFF. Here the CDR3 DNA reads TGCAGTGCCAGGACAGGGACTAATGAAAAACTGTTTTTT.

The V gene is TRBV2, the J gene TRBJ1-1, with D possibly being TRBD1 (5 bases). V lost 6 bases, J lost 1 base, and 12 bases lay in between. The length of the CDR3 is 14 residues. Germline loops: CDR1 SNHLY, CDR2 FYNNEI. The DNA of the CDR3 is TGTGCCAGCAGCCTTTGGGACCGGAACACTGAAGCTTTCTTT. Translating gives CASSLWDRNTEAFF. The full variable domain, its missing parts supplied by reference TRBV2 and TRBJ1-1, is EPEVTQTPSHQVTQMGQEVILRCVPISNHLYFYWYRQILGQKVEFLVSFYNNEISEKSEIFDDQFSVERPDGSNFTLKIRSTKLEDSAMYFCASSLWDRNTEAFFGQGTRLTVV.

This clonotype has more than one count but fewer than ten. The CDR3, as DNA: TGTGCCAGCAGCTTAGGGGTCAGGGGCACCTACGAGCAGTACTTC. This translates into CASSLGVRGTYEQYF. The chain recombines TRBV7-6 with TRBJ2-7, with a tentative D call TRBD1 (6 bases). Looked up from germline, CDR1 is SGHVS and CDR2 is FNYEAQ. The V end lost 1 base, the J end lost 2 bases, and 12 bases lay between the germline ends. This CDR3 contains 15 residues.

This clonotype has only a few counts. CDR3 DNA: TGTGCCAGCAGTGAAGGGACTAGCGGGAGGAGAACCGGGGAGCTGTTTTTT. It translates to CASSEGTSGRRTGELFF. The V and J genes are TRBV28 and TRBJ2-2; 15 positions agree with TRBD2. Germline V gene sequence: CDR1 MDHEN, CDR2 SYDVKM. The CDR3 has 17 amino acids. J gave up 5 bases and V 5 bases, and 6 bases lay outside the gene matches.

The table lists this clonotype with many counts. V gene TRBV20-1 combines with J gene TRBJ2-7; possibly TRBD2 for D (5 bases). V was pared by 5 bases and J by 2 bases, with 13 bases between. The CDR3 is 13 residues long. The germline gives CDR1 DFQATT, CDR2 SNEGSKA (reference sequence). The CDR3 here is CSAAGPPTYEQYF. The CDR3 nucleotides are TGCAGTGCTGCGGGCCCCCCTACCTACGAGCAGTACTTC.

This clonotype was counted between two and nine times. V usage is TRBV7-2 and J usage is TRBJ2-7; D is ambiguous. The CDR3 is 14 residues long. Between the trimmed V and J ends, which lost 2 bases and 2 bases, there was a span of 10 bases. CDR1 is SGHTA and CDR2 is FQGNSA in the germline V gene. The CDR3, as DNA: TGTGCCAGCAGCTTAAGGTTGAATGCCTACGAGCAGTACTTC. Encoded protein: CASSLRLNAYEQYF. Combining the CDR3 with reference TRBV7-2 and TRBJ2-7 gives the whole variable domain GAGVSQSPSNKVTEKGKDVELRCDPISGHTALYWYRQSLGQGLEFLIYFQGNSAPDKSGLPSDRFSAERTGGSVSTLTIQRTQQEDSAVYLCASSLRLNAYEQYFGPGTRLTVT.

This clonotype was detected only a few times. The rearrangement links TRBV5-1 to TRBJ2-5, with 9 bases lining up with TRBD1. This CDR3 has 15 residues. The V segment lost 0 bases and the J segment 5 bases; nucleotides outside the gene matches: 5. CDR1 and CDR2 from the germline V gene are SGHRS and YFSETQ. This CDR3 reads CASSLDGTGLETQYF. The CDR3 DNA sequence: TGCGCCAGCAGCTTGGACGGGACAGGGCTGGAGACCCAGTACTTC.

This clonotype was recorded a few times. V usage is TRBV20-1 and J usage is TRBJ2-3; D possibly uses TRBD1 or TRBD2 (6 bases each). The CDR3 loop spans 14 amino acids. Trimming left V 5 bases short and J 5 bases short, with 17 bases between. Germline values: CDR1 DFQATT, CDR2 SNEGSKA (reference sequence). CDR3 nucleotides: TGCAGTGCTCGGGGGAGTGGGGGCCAAGATACGCAGTATTTT. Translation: CSARGSGGQDTQYF.

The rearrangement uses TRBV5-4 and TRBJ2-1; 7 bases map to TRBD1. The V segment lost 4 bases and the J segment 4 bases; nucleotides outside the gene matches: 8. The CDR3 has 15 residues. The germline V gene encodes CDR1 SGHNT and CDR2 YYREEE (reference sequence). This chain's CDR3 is CASSRGQGEYNEQFF. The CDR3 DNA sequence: TGTGCCAGCAGCCGAGGGCAGGGGGAATACAATGAGCAGTTCTTC.

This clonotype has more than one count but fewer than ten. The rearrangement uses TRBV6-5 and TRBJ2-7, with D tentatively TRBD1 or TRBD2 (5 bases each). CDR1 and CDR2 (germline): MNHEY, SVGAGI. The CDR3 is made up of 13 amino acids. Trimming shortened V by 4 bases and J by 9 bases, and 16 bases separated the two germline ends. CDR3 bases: TGTGCCAGCAGTTCCAAAACCGGGACGCTGCAGTACTTC. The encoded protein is CASSSKTGTLQYF.

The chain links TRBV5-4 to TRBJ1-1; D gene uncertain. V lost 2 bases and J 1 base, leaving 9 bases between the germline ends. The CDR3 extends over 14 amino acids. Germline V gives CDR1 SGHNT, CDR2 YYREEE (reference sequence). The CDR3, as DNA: TGTGCCAGCAGCTTAAAGTTAGGGAACACTGAAGCTTTCTTT. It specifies CASSLKLGNTEAFF.

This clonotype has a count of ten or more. The chain's CDR3 is CASSLALSAGTDDEQFF. The CDR3 region has the DNA TGTGCCAGCAGTTTAGCTTTATCGGCGGGGACGGATGATGAGCAGTTCTTC. The gene calls are TRBV12-3 or TRBV12-4 and TRBJ2-1; D is perhaps TRBD2 (6 bases). CDR3 length: 17 amino acids. V dropped 0 bases and J dropped 8 bases, with 20 bases sitting between them.

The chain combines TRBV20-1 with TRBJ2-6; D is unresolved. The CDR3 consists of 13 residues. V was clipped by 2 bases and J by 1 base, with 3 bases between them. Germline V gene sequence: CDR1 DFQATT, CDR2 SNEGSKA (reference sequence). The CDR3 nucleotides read TGCAGTGCTAGATATTCTGGGGCCAACGTCCTGACTTTC. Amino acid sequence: CSARYSGANVLTF.

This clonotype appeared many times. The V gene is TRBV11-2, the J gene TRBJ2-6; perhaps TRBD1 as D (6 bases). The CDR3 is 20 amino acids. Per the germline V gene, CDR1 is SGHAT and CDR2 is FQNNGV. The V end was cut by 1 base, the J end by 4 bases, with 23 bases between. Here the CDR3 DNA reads TGTGCCAGCAGCTTAGGGGGGCCAGGACAAGGCCTTCGAGGGGCCAACGTCCTGACTTTC. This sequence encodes CASSLGGPGQGLRGANVLTF.

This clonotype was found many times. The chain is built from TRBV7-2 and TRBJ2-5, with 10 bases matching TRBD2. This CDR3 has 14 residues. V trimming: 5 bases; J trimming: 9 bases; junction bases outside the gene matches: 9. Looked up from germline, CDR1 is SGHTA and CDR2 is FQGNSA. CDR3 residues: CASSLKRLAGPQYF. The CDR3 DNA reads TGTGCCAGCAGCCTGAAACGACTAGCGGGCCCCCAGTACTTC.

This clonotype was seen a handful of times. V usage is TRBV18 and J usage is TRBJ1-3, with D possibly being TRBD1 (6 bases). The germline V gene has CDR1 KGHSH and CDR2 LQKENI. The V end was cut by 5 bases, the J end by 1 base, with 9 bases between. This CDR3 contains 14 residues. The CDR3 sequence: CASSAGASGNTIYF. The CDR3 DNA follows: TGTGCCAGCTCAGCAGGGGCATCTGGAAACACCATATATTTT.

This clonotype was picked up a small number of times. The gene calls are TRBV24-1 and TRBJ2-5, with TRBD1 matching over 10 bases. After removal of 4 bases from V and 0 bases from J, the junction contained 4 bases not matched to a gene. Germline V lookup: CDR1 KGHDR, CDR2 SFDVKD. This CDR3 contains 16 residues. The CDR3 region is CATSEGTGAYQETQYF. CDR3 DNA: TGTGCCACCAGTGAAGGGACAGGGGCGTACCAAGAGACCCAGTACTTC.

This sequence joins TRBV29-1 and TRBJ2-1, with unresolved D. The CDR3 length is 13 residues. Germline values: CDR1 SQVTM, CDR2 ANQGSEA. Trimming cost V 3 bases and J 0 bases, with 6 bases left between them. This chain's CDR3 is CSVEAGSYNEQFF. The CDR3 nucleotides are TGCAGCGTTGAGGCAGGCTCCTACAATGAGCAGTTCTTC.

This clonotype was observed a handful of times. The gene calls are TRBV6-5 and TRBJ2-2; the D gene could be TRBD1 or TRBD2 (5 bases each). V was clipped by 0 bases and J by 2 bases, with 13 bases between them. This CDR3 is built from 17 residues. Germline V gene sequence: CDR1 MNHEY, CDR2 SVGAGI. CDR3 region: CASSYSPRGGNTGELFF. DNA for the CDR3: TGTGCCAGCAGTTACTCTCCGAGGGGCGGTAACACCGGGGAGCTGTTTTTT.

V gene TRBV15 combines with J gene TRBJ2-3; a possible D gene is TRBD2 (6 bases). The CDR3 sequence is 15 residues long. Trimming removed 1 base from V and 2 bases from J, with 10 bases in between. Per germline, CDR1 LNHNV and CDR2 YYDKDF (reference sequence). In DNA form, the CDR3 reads TGTGCCACCAGCAGAGGAGAGCGGGTCACAGATACGCAGTATTTT. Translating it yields CATSRGERVTDTQYF.